The clone carrying this T cell receptor (beta chain) was counted ten times or more. TCRdb itself ran the 5' RACE reads through MiXCR, one entry per CDR3 protein. Seen here are 350,000 to 400,000 distinct CDR3 sequences, 20% to 25% observed once, and the top ten hold under 15%. This specimen comes from a study of T-cell memory formation after mild COVID-19. Germline V CDR1 and CDR2: SGHTA, FQGNSA. This CDR3 contains 18 residues. Trimming took off 3 bases at V and 0 bases at J, with 17 bases between the two ends. The source of this sequence is an adult woman who had mild COVID-19 (a few samples of this study predate the infection). Cell type and time point are not known. The material sequenced was PBMCs or a T cell subset sorted from them (not recorded which). This chain joins TRBV7-2 and TRBJ2-2; either TRBD1 or TRBD2 may supply D (6 bases each). CDR3 nucleotide sequence: TGTGCCAGCAGCTTGAAAATCGGGGGCCCCTCGAACACCGGGGAGCTGTTTTTT. The encoded protein is CASSLKIGGPSNTGELFF.